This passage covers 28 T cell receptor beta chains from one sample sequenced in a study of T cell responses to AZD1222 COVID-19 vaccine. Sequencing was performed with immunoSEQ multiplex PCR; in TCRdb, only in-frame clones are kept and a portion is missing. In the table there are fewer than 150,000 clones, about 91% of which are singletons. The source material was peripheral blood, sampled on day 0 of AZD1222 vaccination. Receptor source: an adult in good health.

CDR3 sequence: CASSTAGTGYEQYF. DNA of the CDR3: TGTGCCAGCAGCACCGCCGGGACAGGTTACGAGCAGTACTTC. J is TRBJ2-7 and V is TRBV9; 8 nucleotides match TRBD1. V dropped 4 bases and J dropped 4; count of bases not matched to a gene: 7. The CDR3 spans 14 residues. Germline CDR1 reads SGDLS; CDR2 reads YYNGEE.

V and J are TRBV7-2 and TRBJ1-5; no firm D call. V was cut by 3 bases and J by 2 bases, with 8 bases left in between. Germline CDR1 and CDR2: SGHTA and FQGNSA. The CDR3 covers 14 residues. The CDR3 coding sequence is TGTGCCAGCAGCTTCCTCGGAGGCAATCAGCCCCAGCATTTT. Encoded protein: CASSFLGGNQPQHF.

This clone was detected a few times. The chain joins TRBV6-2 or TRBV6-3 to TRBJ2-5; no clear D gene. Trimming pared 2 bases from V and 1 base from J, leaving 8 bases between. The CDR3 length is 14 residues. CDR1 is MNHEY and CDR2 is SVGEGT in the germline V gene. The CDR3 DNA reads TGTGCCAGCAGTTACAATGTGGGCCAAGAGACCCAGTACTTC. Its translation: CASSYNVGQETQYF.

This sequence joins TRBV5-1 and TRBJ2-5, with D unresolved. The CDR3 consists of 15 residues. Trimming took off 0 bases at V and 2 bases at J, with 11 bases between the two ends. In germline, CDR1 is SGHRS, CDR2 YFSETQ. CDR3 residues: CASSLGPENQETQYF. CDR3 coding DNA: TGCGCCAGCAGCTTGGGGCCAGAAAATCAAGAGACCCAGTACTTC. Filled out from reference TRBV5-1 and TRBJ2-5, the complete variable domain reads KAGVTQTPRYLIKTRGQQVTLSCSPISGHRSVSWYQQTPGQGLQFLFEYFSETQRNKGNFPGRFSGRQFSNSRSEMNVSTLELGDSALYLCASSLGPENQETQYFGPGTRLLVL.

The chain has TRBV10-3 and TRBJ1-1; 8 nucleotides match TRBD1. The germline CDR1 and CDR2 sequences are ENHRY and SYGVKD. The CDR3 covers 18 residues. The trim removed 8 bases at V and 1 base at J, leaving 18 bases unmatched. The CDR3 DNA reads TGTGCCATCCTCCAGCCGTCCCGGGACAGGAGTTCGAACACTGAAGCTTTCTTT. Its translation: CAILQPSRDRSSNTEAFF.

The CDR3 nucleotides are TGTGCCAGCAGCGCGAGAAACACCATATATTTT. It encodes CASSARNTIYF. The chain carries TRBV6-5 and TRBJ1-3, with no clear D. Trimming took off 6 bases at V and 5 bases at J, with 5 bases between the two ends. Per germline, CDR1 MNHEY and CDR2 SVGAGI. The CDR3 totals 11 residues.

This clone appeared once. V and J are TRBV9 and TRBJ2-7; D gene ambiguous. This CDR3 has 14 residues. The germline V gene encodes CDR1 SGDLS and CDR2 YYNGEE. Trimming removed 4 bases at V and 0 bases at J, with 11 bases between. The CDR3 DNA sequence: TGTGCCAGCAGCCAAATTGGTAGCTCCTACGAGCAGTACTTC. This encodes CASSQIGSSYEQYF.

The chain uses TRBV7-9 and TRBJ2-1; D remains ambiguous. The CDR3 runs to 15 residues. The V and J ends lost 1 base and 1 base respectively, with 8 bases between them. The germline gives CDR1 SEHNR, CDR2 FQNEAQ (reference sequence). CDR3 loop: CASSLEGWSYNEQFF. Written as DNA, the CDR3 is TGTGCCAGCAGCTTAGAGGGATGGTCCTACAATGAGCAGTTCTTC.

This CDR3 reads CAGSASPGFGLGEQYF. DNA of the CDR3: TGTGCCGGCTCAGCGAGCCCAGGGTTTGGTTTAGGCGAGCAGTACTTC. The chain carries TRBV30 and TRBJ2-7; D perhaps matches TRBD1 (5 bases). The V gene's germline CDR1 is GTSNPN and CDR2 SVGIG (reference sequence). The V gene lost 8 bases and the J gene lost 6 bases, with 29 bases spanning the gap. This CDR3 region has 16 residues.

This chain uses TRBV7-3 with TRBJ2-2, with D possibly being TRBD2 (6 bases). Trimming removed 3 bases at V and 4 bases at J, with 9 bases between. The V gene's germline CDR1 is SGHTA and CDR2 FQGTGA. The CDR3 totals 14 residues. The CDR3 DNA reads TGTGCCAGCAGCTTGACTAGTTCCACCGGGGAGCTGTTTTTT. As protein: CASSLTSSTGELFF.

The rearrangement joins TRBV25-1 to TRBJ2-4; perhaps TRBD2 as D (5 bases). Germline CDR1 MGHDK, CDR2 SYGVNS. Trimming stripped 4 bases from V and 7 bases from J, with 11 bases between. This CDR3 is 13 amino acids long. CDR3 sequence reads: CASSAGFANIQYF. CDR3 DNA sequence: TGTGCCAGCAGTGCGGGATTTGCGAACATTCAGTACTTC.

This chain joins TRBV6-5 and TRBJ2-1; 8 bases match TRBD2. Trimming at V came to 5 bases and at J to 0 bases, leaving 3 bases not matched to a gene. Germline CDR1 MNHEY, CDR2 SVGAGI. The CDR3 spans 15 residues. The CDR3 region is CASSLSGNSYNEQFF. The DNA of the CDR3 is TGTGCCAGCAGTCTTAGCGGGAACTCCTACAATGAGCAGTTCTTC.

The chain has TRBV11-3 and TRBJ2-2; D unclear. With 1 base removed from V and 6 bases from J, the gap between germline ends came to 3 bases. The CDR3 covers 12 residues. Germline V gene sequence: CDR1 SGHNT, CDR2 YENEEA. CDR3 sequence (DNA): TGTGCCAGCAGCTTAGTTCCCGGGGAGCTGTTTTTT. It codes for CASSLVPGELFF.

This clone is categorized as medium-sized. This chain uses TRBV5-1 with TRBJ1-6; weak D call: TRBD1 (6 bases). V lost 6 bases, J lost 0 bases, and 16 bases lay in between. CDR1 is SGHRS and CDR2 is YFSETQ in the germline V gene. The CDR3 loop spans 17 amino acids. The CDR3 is CASKGQGTSSYNSPLHF. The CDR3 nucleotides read TGCGCCAGCAAGGGGCAGGGGACGAGCTCCTATAATTCACCCCTCCACTTT.

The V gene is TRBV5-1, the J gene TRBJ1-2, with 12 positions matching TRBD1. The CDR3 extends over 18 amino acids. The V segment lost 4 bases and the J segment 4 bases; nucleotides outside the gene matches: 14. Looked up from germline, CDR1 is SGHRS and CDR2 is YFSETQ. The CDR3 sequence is CASSGRDRGRFWGYGYTF. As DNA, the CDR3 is TGCGCCAGCAGCGGCCGGGACAGGGGGCGCTTTTGGGGCTATGGCTACACCTTC.

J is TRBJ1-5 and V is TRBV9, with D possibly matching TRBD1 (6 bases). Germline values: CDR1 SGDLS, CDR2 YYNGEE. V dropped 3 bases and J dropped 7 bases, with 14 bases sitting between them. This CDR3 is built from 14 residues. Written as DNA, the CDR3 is TGTGCCAGCAGCGCCGAGGGGGTTGGGCAGCCCCAGCATTTT. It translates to CASSAEGVGQPQHF. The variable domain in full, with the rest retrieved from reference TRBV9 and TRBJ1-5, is DSGVTQTPKHLITATGQRVTLRCSPRSGDLSVYWYQQSLDQGLQFLIQYYNGEERAKGNILERFSAQQFPDLHSELNLSSLELGDSALYFCASSAEGVGQPQHFGDGTRLSIL.

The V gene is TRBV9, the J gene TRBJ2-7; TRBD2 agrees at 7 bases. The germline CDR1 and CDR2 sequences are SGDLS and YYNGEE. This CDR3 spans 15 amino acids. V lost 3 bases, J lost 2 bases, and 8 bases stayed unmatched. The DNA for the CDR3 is TGTGCCAGCAGCGCCTCCGGACTAGATGCCTACGAGCAGTACTTC. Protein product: CASSASGLDAYEQYF. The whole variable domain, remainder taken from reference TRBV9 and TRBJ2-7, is DSGVTQTPKHLITATGQRVTLRCSPRSGDLSVYWYQQSLDQGLQFLIQYYNGEERAKGNILERFSAQQFPDLHSELNLSSLELGDSALYFCASSASGLDAYEQYFGPGTRLTVT.

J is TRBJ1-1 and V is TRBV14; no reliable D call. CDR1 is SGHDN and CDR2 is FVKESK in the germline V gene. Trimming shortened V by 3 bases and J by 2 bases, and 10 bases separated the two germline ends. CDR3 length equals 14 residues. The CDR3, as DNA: TGTGCCAGCAGCCACCGAGGAGGTAACACTGAAGCTTTCTTT. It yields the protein CASSHRGGNTEAFF.

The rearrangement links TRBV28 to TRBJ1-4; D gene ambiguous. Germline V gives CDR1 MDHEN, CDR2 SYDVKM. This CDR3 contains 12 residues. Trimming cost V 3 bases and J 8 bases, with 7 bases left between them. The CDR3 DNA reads TGTGCCAGCAGTTTTTCATTAGAAAAACTGTTTTTT. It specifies CASSFSLEKLFF.

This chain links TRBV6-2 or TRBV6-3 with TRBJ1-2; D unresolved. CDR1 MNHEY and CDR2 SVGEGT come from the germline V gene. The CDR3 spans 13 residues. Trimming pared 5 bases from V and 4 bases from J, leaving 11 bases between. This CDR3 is CASSLARFYGYTF. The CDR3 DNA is TGTGCCAGCAGTCTCGCACGTTTCTATGGCTACACCTTC.

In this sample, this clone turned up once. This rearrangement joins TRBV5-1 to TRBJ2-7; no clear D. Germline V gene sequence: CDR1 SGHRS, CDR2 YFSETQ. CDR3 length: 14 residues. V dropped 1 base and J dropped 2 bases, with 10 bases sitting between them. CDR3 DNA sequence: TGCGCCAGCAGCTTGTACAGTGAAGCCTACGAGCAGTACTTC. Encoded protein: CASSLYSEAYEQYF.

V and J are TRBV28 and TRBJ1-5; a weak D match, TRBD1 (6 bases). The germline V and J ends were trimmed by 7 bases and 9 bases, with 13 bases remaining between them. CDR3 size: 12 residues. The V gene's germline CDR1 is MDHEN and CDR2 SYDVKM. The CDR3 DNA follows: TGTGCCAGCACCTCTCTCAGGGGGCCCCAGCATTTT. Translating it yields CASTSLRGPQHF. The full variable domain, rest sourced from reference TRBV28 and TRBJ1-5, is DVKVTQSSRYLVKRTGEKVFLECVQDMDHENMFWYRQDPGLGLRLIYFSYDVKMKEKGDIPEGYSVSREKKERFSLILESASTNQTSMYLCASTSLRGPQHFGDGTRLSIL.

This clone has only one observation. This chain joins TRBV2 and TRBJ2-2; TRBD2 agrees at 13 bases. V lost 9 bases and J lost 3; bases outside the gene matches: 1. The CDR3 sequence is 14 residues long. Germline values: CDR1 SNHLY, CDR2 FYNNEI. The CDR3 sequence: CARGTSGDTGELFF. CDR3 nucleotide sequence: TGTGCCAGAGGGACTAGCGGGGACACCGGGGAGCTGTTTTTT.

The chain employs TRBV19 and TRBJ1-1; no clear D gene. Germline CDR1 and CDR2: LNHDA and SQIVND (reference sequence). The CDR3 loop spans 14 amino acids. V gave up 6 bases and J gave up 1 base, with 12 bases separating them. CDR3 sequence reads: CASSILARNTEAFF. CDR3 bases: TGTGCCAGTAGCATCCTCGCTCGGAACACTGAAGCTTTCTTT.

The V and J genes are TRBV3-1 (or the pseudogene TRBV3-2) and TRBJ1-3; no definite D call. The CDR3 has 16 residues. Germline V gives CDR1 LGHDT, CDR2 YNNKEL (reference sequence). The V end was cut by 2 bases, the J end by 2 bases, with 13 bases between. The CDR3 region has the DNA TGTGCCAGCAGCCAAATCTCTCTAGGGCCTGGAAACACCATATATTTT. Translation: CASSQISLGPGNTIYF.

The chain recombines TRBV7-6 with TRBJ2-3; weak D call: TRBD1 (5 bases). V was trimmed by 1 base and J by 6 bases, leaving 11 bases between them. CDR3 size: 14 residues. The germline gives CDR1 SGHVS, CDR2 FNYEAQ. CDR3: CASSLGRARDTQYF. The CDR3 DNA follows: TGTGCCAGCAGCTTAGGCAGGGCGAGGGATACGCAGTATTTT.

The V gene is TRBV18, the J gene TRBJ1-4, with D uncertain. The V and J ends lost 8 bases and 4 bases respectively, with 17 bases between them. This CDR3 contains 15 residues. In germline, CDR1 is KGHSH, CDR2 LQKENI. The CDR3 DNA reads TGTGCCAGCGCTCCACTCACAGATGATAATGAAAAACTGTTTTTT. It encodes CASAPLTDDNEKLFF. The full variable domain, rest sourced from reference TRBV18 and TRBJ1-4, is NAGVMQNPRHLVRRRGQEARLRCSPMKGHSHVYWYRQLPEEGLKFMVYLQKENIIDESGMPKERFSAEFPKEGPSILRIQQVVRGDSAAYFCASAPLTDDNEKLFFGSGTQLSVL.

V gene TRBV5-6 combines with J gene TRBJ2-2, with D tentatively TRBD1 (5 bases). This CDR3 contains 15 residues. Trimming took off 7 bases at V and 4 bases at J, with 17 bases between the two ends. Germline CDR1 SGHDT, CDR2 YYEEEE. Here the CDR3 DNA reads TGTGCCAGCGGCACGTGGGGCGGTGGCACCGGGGAGCTGTTTTTT. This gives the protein CASGTWGGGTGELFF.